Sequencing of this TCR beta chain was carried out in a study of T-cell memory formation after mild COVID-19. This clonotype showed up many times. MiXCR, run by TCRdb on the 5' RACE reads, gives a single entry per CDR3 protein. Seen here are about 400,000 distinct CDR3 sequences, less than 25% observed once, and the top ten hold around 13%. This TCR derives from an adult woman who had mild COVID-19 (a few samples of this study predate the infection). Cell type and time point are not known. Sample: PBMCs or a T cell subset sorted from them (not recorded which).

CDR3 coding DNA: TGTGCCAGTAGTATAGATCGGGGCAATGAGCAGTTCTTC. Translated: CASSIDRGNEQFF. The chain joins TRBV19 to TRBJ2-1; possibly TRBD2 for D (5 bases). Trimming cost V 0 bases and J 6 bases, with 6 bases left between them. Germline CDR1 LNHDA, CDR2 SQIVND (reference sequence). The CDR3 is 13 residues long.